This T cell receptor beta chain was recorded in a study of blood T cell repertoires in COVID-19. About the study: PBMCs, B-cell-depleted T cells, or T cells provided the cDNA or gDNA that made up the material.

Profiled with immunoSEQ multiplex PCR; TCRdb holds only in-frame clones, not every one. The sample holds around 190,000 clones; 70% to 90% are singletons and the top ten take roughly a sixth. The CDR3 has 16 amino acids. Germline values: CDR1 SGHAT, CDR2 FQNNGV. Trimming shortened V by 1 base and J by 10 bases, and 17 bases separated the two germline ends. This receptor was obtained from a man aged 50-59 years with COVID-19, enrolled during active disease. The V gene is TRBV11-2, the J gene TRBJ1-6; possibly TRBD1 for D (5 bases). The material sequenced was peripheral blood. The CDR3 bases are TGTGCCAGCAGCTTAGCGGCAGGGTTGGGTGGATCACCCCTCCACTTT. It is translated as CASSLAAGLGGSPLHF.